This TCR beta chain was captured by sequencing in a study of T cells in Graves' hyperthyroidism and ophthalmopathy. Study-wide findings and caveats: Researchers found most expanded thyroid clonotypes above 0.001 in blood as well.

Concerning this clonotype: Its antigen is unknown.

Researchers took RNA transcripts and amplified the TCR beta CDR3 regions from them. Using the HTBI primer set, a first-round RT-PCR was run on the TCR CDR3. TCRdb re-derived calls from the multiplex PCR reads in MiXCR, one entry per CDR3 protein. The data contain a few hundred thousand distinct CDR3 sequences, about 16% of them singletons. This TCR came from a woman aged 35 to 49 with Graves' ophthalmopathy. The sample comprised blood.

The CDR3 loop reads CASSLVSGGNGQQFF. CDR3 nucleotide sequence: TGCGCCAGCAGCTTGGTCTCGGGGGGGAACGGGCAGCAGTTCTTC. V usage is TRBV5-1 and J usage is TRBJ2-1; 8 bases are shared with TRBD2. Germline V gives CDR1 SGHRS, CDR2 YFSETQ. The CDR3 sequence is 15 residues long. With 0 bases clipped from V and 11 bases from J, the junction kept 10 bases outside the gene matches.